The rows below give T cell receptor beta chains drawn from one sample of a study of blood T cell repertoires in COVID-19. Only in-frame clones appear in the TCRdb table, and some are missing; sequencing was by immunoSEQ multiplex PCR. The data contain roughly 290,000 clones, 80% to 90% of them singletons. Sequences were obtained from PBMCs or T cells enriched from blood (not recorded which). Receptors originate from a woman aged 25-40 years who had recovered from COVID-19. CDR3s include the opening cysteine and the closing phenylalanine or tryptophan. D genes are given only for firm matches. Not all rows give a size; the values are once, few, many and, for expanded clones, a class.

j_gene | v_gene | d_gene | abundance | CDR3nt | CDR3aa
TRBJ1-3 | TRBV28 | TRBD1 | - | TGTGCCAGCAGTTTATGGGGCAGGGGGTCCAGCTCTGGAAACACCATATATTTT | CASSLWGRGSSSGNTIYF
TRBJ1-5 | TRBV2 | - | - | TGTGCCAGCAGTGCCTCCACCGTAGGGGTAGGTCAGCCCCAGCATTTT | CASSASTVGVGQPQHF
TRBJ2-3 | TRBV10-3 | - | once | TGTGCCATCAGTGAGTCTGTTTCTGTACTAGGCCCTCCCACAGATACGCAGTATTTT | CAISESVSVLGPPTDTQYF
TRBJ1-5 | TRBV18 | - | - | TGTGCCAGCTCATCCCACAGAGATCAGCCCCAGCATTTT | CASSSHRDQPQHF
TRBJ1-5 | TRBV7-9 | - | - | TGTGCCAGCAGCTTAGCGATGAGCGGGCAGGGGCCCCAGCATTTT | CASSLAMSGQGPQHF
TRBJ2-1 | TRBV3-1/TRBV3-2 | - | - | TGTGCCAGCAGCCACAGGGGAGTGGTGGGGTCTGAGCAGTTCTTC | CASSHRGVVGSEQFF
TRBJ1-1 | TRBV28 | - | - | TGTGCCAGCAGTTTTCACCAGGGAGGGTCGAGTGAAGCTTTCTTT | CASSFHQGGSSEAFF
TRBJ2-7 | TRBV5-1 | TRBD2 | few | TGCGCCAGCAGCTTCACGTTAGCGGGGAGCTCCTACGAGCAGTACTTC | CASSFTLAGSSYEQYF
TRBJ2-1 | TRBV13 | TRBD2 | - | TGTGCCAGCAGCGTGCGACTAGCGGGGGGGCTTATCAATGAGCAGTTCTTC | CASSVRLAGGLINEQFF
TRBJ2-1 | TRBV5-5 | - | - | TGTGCCAGCAGCTTGGTGTCCCGCAATGAGCAGTTCTTC | CASSLVSRNEQFF
TRBJ1-2 | TRBV24-1 | - | - | TGTGCCACCAGTGATTTGAAGGAGGCTGGCTACACCTTC | CATSDLKEAGYTF
TRBJ2-5 | TRBV5-1 | TRBD2 | - | TGCGCCAGCAGCCTCACTCTAGCGGGAGTTCAAGAGACCCAGTACTTC | CASSLTLAGVQETQYF
TRBJ2-2 | TRBV3-1/TRBV3-2 | - | - | TGTGCCAGCAGCGGCTGGGACACCAACACCGGGGAGCTGTTTTTT | CASSGWDTNTGELFF
TRBJ2-1 | TRBV29-1 | - | - | TGCAGCGTTGAAAAGGCGAGGGGGTGGAATGAGCAGTTCTTC | CSVEKARGWNEQFF
TRBJ2-1 | TRBV7-2 | TRBD1 | few | TGTGCCAGCATCAGACAGGGAACTGGGGTTTACAATGAGCAGTTCTTC | CASIRQGTGVYNEQFF
TRBJ1-6 | TRBV3-1/TRBV3-2 | - | - | TGTGCCAGCAGCCAAGTAGGGCCAGCGGTTGGGCTAGTGAGGGTTAATTCACCCCTCCACTTT | CASSQVGPAVGLVRVNSPLHF